One sample yielded the 9 T cell receptor beta chains listed below, sequenced in a study of blood T cell repertoires in COVID-19. Profiled with immunoSEQ multiplex PCR; TCRdb holds only in-frame clones, not every one. This table has about 330,000 clones, 88% appearing once. The sequenced sample consisted of peripheral blood. The receptors shown here come from a woman aged 45-60 years with active or convalescent COVID-19.

The chain couples TRBV30 to TRBJ1-2; D possibly corresponds to TRBD1 (5 bases). V was clipped by 3 bases and J by 1 base, with 15 bases between them. The CDR3 loop spans 15 amino acids. CDR1 and CDR2 (germline): GTSNPN, SVGIG (reference sequence). CDR3 sequence: CAWRGEQRDNYGYTF. CDR3 bases: TGTGCCTGGAGAGGGGAACAGAGAGATAACTATGGCTACACCTTC.

The gene calls are TRBV7-9 and TRBJ1-3; a possible D gene is TRBD1 (5 bases). V was cut by 5 bases and J by 0 bases, with 14 bases left in between. The CDR3 sequence is 16 residues long. Germline CDR1 reads SEHNR; CDR2 reads FQNEAQ (reference sequence). CDR3 amino acids: CASSRGERISGNTIYF. The CDR3 DNA sequence: TGTGCCAGCAGCCGGGGGGAGCGGATCTCTGGAAACACCATATATTTT.

V gene TRBV18 combines with J gene TRBJ1-2, with 8 nucleotides matching TRBD1. V lost 2 bases and J lost 5; bases outside the gene matches: 7. This CDR3 has 15 residues. The germline V gene encodes CDR1 KGHSH and CDR2 LQKENI. The CDR3 loop reads CASSPAGQGLYGYTF. CDR3 sequence (DNA): TGTGCCAGCTCACCAGCCGGACAGGGTTTGTATGGCTACACCTTC. The complete variable domain, with remaining parts taken from reference TRBV18 and TRBJ1-2, reads NAGVMQNPRHLVRRRGQEARLRCSPMKGHSHVYWYRQLPEEGLKFMVYLQKENIIDESGMPKERFSAEFPKEGPSILRIQQVVRGDSAAYFCASSPAGQGLYGYTFGSGTRLTVV.

This clone was picked up one time. Written as DNA, the CDR3 is TGTGCCAGCAGTTCCCAATACCGTACAGGATACAATGAGCAGTTCTTC. As protein: CASSSQYRTGYNEQFF. The rearrangement links TRBV6-2 or TRBV6-3 to TRBJ2-1; D is possibly TRBD1 (5 bases). In germline, CDR1 is MNHEY, CDR2 SVGEGT. V was shortened by 4 bases and J by 4 bases, with 17 bases between the two germline ends. The CDR3 spans 16 residues.

The rearrangement uses TRBV7-9 and TRBJ1-2; D gene uncertain. This CDR3 has 13 amino acids. Germline CDR1 reads SEHNR; CDR2 reads FQNEAQ (reference sequence). Trimming stripped 1 base from V and 4 bases from J, with 7 bases between. In DNA form, the CDR3 reads TGTGCCAGCAGCTTAGGCAGGATCTATGGCTACACCTTC. Translating it yields CASSLGRIYGYTF.

The chain joins TRBV7-9 to TRBJ1-2, with 9 nucleotides matching TRBD1. V shed 2 bases and J 8 bases; nucleotides not matched to a gene: 9. CDR1 SEHNR and CDR2 FQNEAQ come from the germline V gene (reference sequence). The CDR3 totals 15 residues. The CDR3 bases are TGTGCCAGCAGCTTAAGAAGGACAGGGGAAAGGGGCTACACCTTC. This encodes CASSLRRTGERGYTF. The variable domain in full, completed from reference TRBV7-9 and TRBJ1-2, reads DTGVSQNPRHKITKRGQNVTFRCDPISEHNRLYWYRQTLGQGPEFLTYFQNEAQLEKSRLLSDRFSAERPKGSFSTLEIQRTEQGDSAMYLCASSLRRTGERGYTFGSGTRLTVV.

The chain employs TRBV5-4 and TRBJ2-6; 8 nucleotides align to TRBD2. There are 17 residues in the CDR3. V trimming: 1 base; J trimming: 3 bases; junction bases outside the gene matches: 6. CDR1 and CDR2 (germline): SGHNT, YYREEE (reference sequence). This CDR3 is CASSLRGGVSGANVLTF. CDR3 coding DNA: TGTGCCAGCAGCTTGCGGGGGGGCGTTAGTGGGGCCAACGTCCTGACTTTC.

This rearrangement joins TRBV5-1 to TRBJ1-1; D unresolved. Per the germline V gene, CDR1 is SGHRS and CDR2 is YFSETQ. V dropped 0 bases and J dropped 4 bases, with 7 bases sitting between them. The CDR3 consists of 13 residues. The CDR3 DNA reads TGCGCCAGCAGCTTGGAGCTGGTCACTGAAGCTTTCTTT. It is translated as CASSLELVTEAFF.

The gene calls are TRBV6-4 and TRBJ2-3, with a possible D match to TRBD1 (7 bases). V shed 0 bases and J shed 4 bases, with 14 bases lying between them. The CDR3 consists of 16 residues. The germline V gene has CDR1 MRHNA and CDR2 SNTAGT. CDR3 nucleotide sequence: TGTGCCAGCAGTGACTCATCGGGGGACAGTTCAGATACGCAGTATTTT. This sequence encodes CASSDSSGDSSDTQYF.